These T cell receptor beta chains were read from a single sample in a study of CD8 T cells in ankylosing spondylitis. Using its own MiXCR run on the 5' RACE reads, TCRdb lists one record per CDR3 protein. The profile shows 200,000 to 300,000 distinct CDR3 sequences, about 11% of them singletons. Sequencing was performed on blood, either unsorted or a sorted T cell fraction (not recorded which). Receptors were obtained from a male donor with ankylosing spondylitis or in good health (not recorded which). Both conserved end residues are part of each CDR3. D genes are given only for firm matches. Not all rows give a size; the values are once, few, many and, for expanded clones, a class.

J	V	size	D	DNA	CDR3
TRBJ2-5	TRBV11-2	many	.	TGTGCCAGCAGCCCTGGACTCAAAGAGACCCAGTACTTC	CASSPGLKETQYF
TRBJ1-2	TRBV27	many	TRBD1	TGTGCCAGCAGGCCTTCCGGGACAGCTAACTATGGCTACACCTTC	CASRPSGTANYGYTF
TRBJ2-7	TRBV6-2/TRBV6-3	many	.	TGTGCCAGCAGTTACGTGGCAGGATTCTACGAGCAGTACTTC	CASSYVAGFYEQYF
TRBJ2-2	TRBV4-1	.	TRBD1	TGCGCCAGCAGCCACCGGACAGGGGCCGGGGAGCTGTTTTTT	CASSHRTGAGELFF
TRBJ2-2	TRBV2	.	.	TGTGCCAGCAGTGCGGCCAGGGCCGTGGCCGGGGAGCTGTTTTTT	CASSAARAVAGELFF
TRBJ2-3	TRBV5-1	many	.	TGCGCCAGCAGCTTGACCGGGGGCCCCTTCACAGATACGCAGTATTTT	CASSLTGGPFTDTQYF
TRBJ2-2	TRBV5-5	.	.	TGTGCCAGCAGCGATCGGGACGGGGGCACCGGGTTCACCGGGGAGCTGTTTTTT	CASSDRDGGTGFTGELFF
TRBJ2-7	TRBV7-2	many	TRBD2	TGTGCCAGCAGCTTAGAGACTAGCGGGAGACACGAGCAGTACTTC	CASSLETSGRHEQYF
TRBJ2-7	TRBV18	.	.	TGTGCCAGCTCACCAGCAATCTATCCATCCTACGAGCAGTACTTC	CASSPAIYPSYEQYF
TRBJ2-2	TRBV5-1	many	.	TGCGCCAGCAGACCCTCAACGAACACCGGGGAGCTGTTTTTT	CASRPSTNTGELFF
TRBJ2-2	TRBV5-6	.	.	TGTGCCAGCAGCTTCTTCGGGGAATACGGGGAGCTGTTTTTT	CASSFFGEYGELFF
TRBJ1-1	TRBV7-9	few	.	TGTGCCAGCAGCTTAAGTGACGGGGGGTACACTGAAGCTTTCTTT	CASSLSDGGYTEAFF
TRBJ2-3	TRBV20-1	many	.	TGCAGTGCTAGAGTGACCTCCACAGATACGCAGTATTTT	CSARVTSTDTQYF
TRBJ1-6	TRBV12-2	.	.	TGTGCAAGTCGCTTAGCGCGTTTCCGGGGGGCGGCTAATAATTCACCCCTCCACTTT	CASRLARFRGAANNSPLHF
TRBJ2-5	TRBV7-2	many	.	TGTGCCAGCAGCTACCGACGGGACCAAGAGACCCAGTACTTC	CASSYRRDQETQYF
TRBJ1-6	TRBV5-1	many	TRBD1	TGCGCCAGCAGCTTTGGGACAGAAAATTCACCCCTCCACTTT	CASSFGTENSPLHF
TRBJ2-1	TRBV20-1	many	.	TGCAGTGCTCGGAAGGACTACAATGAGCAGTTCTTC	CSARKDYNEQFF
TRBJ2-1	TRBV29-1	.	.	TGCAGCGTTGCCGGGATGACTGGAGATGAGCAGTTCTTC	CSVAGMTGDEQFF
TRBJ2-7	TRBV27	many	TRBD2	TGTGCCAGCAGTTTAGGGGTAGCGGGATATTACGAGCAGTACTTC	CASSLGVAGYYEQYF
TRBJ2-1	TRBV29-1	many	TRBD1	TGCAGCGTTGAAGAGTTGGGACAGGGCTACAATGAGCAGTTCTTC	CSVEELGQGYNEQFF
TRBJ1-1	TRBV5-5	many	.	TGTGCCAGCAGCGTTAGCAGGGAATCGGAAGCTTTCTTT	CASSVSRESEAFF
TRBJ2-2	TRBV6-1	.	TRBD1	TGTGCCAGCAGTGGACGGACAGGGCAAACCAGGGAGCTGTTTTTT	CASSGRTGQTRELFF
TRBJ2-5	TRBV7-3	many	TRBD2	TGTGCCAGCAGCTTAGGGGGGACTAGCCCTCAAGAGACCCAGTACTTC	CASSLGGTSPQETQYF
TRBJ2-3	TRBV28	few	.	TGTGCCAGCAGTTTAACAGGGAGCGCAGATACGCAGTATTTT	CASSLTGSADTQYF
TRBJ2-1	TRBV4-1	few	TRBD2	TGCGCCAGCAGCCAACCGCTGGGGACTAGCGGCTACAATGAGCAGTTCTTC	CASSQPLGTSGYNEQFF
TRBJ2-1	TRBV20-1	.	TRBD2	TGCTGTGCGCCGAAGACTAGCGGGGCGCTCACCTACAATGAGCAGTTCTTC	CCAPKTSGALTYNEQFF
TRBJ2-1	TRBV5-1	many	.	TGCGCCAGCAGCTTGGAGCCGGACTCCTACAATGAGCAGTTCTTC	CASSLEPDSYNEQFF
TRBJ2-7	TRBV12-3/TRBV12-4	many	.	TGTGCCAGCAGTCCAGTCGGCACAACCTACGAGCAGTACTTC	CASSPVGTTYEQYF
TRBJ2-1	TRBV15	many	.	TGTGCCACCAGCAGAGAGGACCCGTTCTACAATGAGCAGTTCTTC	CATSREDPFYNEQFF
TRBJ1-1	TRBV7-8	many	.	TGTGCCAGCAGCTTAGCGATATCGGGAACTGAAGCTTTCTTT	CASSLAISGTEAFF
TRBJ2-3	TRBV28	few	.	TGTGCCAGCAGTTTCATGGGCACAGATACGCAGTATTTT	CASSFMGTDTQYF
TRBJ2-3	TRBV2	.	.	TGTGCCAGCAGTGAAGAGTCAGATACGCAGTATTTT	CASSEESDTQYF
TRBJ2-7	TRBV5-1	many	.	TGCGCCACCAGACGGGGATGGGCGGACCCCCTGTACGAGCAGTACTTC	CATRRGWADPLYEQYF
TRBJ2-2	TRBV12-3/TRBV12-4	many	TRBD1	TGTGCCAGCAGTTTATTCTCAGGGGGCATCACCGGGGAGCTGTTTTTT	CASSLFSGGITGELFF
TRBJ2-1	TRBV5-1	many	TRBD2	TGCGCCAGCAGCCCGGGAGGATCCTACAATGAGCAGTTCTTC	CASSPGGSYNEQFF
TRBJ1-6	TRBV5-6	many	.	TGTGCCAGCAGCTTGCACGGACTATTTAATTCACCCCTCCACTTT	CASSLHGLFNSPLHF
TRBJ2-2	TRBV15	.	TRBD1	TGTGCCACCAGCAGAGAGGGACAGGGGGCATTTACCGGGGAGCTGTTTTTT	CATSREGQGAFTGELFF
TRBJ1-6	TRBV7-8	many	.	TGTGCCAGCAGCCCCCAGGGGAGGGCCTCCTATTCACCCCTCCACTTT	CASSPQGRASYSPLHF
TRBJ2-3	TRBV29-1	.	.	TGCAGCTCCATTGGTGGTGGAGCAGATACGCAGTATTTT	CSSIGGGADTQYF
TRBJ1-4	TRBV7-9	.	TRBD1	TGTGCCAGCAGCCGGGGACAGGAACTCGAAAAACTGTTTTTT	CASSRGQELEKLFF
TRBJ2-6	TRBV6-4	few	TRBD1	TGTGCCAGCAGTCACGGACAGGACCCTGGGGCCAACGTCCTGACTTTC	CASSHGQDPGANVLTF